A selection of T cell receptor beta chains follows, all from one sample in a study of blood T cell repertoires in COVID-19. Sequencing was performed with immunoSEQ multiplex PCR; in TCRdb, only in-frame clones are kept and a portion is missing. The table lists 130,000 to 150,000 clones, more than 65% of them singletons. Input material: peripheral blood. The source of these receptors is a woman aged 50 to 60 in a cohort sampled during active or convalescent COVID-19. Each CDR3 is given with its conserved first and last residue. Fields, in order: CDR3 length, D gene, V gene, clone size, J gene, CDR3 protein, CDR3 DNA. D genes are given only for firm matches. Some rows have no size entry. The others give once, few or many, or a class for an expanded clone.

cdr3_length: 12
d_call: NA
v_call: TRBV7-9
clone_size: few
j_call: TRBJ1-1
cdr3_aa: CASSLQVPEAFF
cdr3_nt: TGTGCCAGCAGCTTACAGGTCCCTGAAGCTTTCTTT

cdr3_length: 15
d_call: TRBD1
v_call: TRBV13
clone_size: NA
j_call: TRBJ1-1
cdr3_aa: CASSWTGNVRGEAFF
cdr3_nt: TGTGCCAGCAGCTGGACAGGGAACGTTAGGGGTGAAGCTTTCTTT

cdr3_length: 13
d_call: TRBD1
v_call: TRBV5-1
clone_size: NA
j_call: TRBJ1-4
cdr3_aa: CASRQGDEEKLFF
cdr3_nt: TGCGCCAGCCGACAGGGCGACGAGGAAAAACTGTTTTTT

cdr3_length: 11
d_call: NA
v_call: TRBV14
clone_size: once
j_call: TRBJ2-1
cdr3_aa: CASSPGNEQFF
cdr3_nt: TGTGCCAGCAGCCCCGGCAATGAGCAGTTCTTC

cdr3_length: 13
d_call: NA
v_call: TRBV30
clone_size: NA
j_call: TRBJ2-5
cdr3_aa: CAWSRGGQETQYF
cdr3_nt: TGTGCCTGGAGTAGGGGGGGACAAGAGACCCAGTACTTC

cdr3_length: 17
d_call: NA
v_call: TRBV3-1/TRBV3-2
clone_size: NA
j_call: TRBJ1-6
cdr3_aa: CASSRREGSLYNSPLHF
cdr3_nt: TGTGCCAGCAGCCGGCGGGAAGGGTCCTTGTATAATTCACCCCTCCACTTT

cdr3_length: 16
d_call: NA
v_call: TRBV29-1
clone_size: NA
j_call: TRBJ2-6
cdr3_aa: CSAARDTDSGANVLTF
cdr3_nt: TGCAGCGCAGCCCGGGACACCGACTCTGGGGCCAACGTCCTGACTTTC

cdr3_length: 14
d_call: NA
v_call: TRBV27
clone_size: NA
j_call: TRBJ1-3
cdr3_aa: CASSLRGTGNTIYF
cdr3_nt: TGTGCCAGCAGTCTTAGGGGGACGGGAAACACCATATATTTT

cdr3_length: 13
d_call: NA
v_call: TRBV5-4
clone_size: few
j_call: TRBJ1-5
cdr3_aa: CASSLGRNQPQHF
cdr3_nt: TGTGCCAGCAGCTTGGGGAGGAATCAGCCCCAGCATTTT

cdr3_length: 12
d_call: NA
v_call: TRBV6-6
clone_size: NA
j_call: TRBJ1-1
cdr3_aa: CASWGGNTEAFF
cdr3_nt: TGTGCCAGCTGGGGCGGTAACACTGAAGCTTTCTTT

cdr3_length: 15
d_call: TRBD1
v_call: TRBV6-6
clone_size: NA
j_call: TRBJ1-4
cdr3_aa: CARDRGPATNEKLFF
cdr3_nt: TGTGCCAGGGACAGGGGCCCCGCAACTAATGAAAAACTGTTTTTT

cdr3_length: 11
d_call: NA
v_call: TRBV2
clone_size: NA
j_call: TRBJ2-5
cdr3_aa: CASTYQETQYF
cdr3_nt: TGTGCCAGCACCTACCAAGAGACCCAGTACTTC

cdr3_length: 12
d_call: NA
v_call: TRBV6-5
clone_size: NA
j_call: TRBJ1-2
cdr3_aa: CASSYRGHGYTF
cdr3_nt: TGTGCCAGCAGTTACCGAGGGCATGGCTACACCTTC

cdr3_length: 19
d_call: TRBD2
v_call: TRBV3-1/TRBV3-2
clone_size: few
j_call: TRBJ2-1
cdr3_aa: CASSQDSRERGVSYNEQFF
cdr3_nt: TGTGCCAGCAGCCAAGATAGTAGGGAGCGGGGGGTCTCCTACAATGAGCAGTTCTTC

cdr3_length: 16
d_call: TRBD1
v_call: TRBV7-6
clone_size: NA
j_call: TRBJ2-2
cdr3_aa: CASSLQGAKNTGELFF
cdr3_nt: TGTGCCAGCAGCTTGCAGGGGGCCAAGAACACCGGGGAGCTGTTTTTT

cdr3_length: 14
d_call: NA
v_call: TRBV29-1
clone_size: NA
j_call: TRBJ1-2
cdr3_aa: CSVGRIAQGDGYTF
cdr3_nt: TGCAGCGTTGGACGAATCGCCCAGGGTGATGGCTACACCTTC

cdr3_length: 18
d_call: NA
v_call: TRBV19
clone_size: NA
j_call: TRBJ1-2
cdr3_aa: CASNPSGTPSGGNYGYTF
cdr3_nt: TGTGCCAGTAACCCCAGTGGGACCCCTAGCGGGGGGAACTATGGCTACACCTTC

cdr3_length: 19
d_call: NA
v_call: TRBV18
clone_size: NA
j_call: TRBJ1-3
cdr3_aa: CASSPLSRTVLTSGNTIYF
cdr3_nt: TGTGCCAGCTCACCACTCAGTAGGACAGTGCTAACCTCTGGAAACACCATATATTTT

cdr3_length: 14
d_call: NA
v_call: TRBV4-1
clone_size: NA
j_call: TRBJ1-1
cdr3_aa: CASSHTDRFTEAFF
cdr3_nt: TGCGCCAGCAGCCATACCGACAGGTTTACTGAAGCTTTCTTT

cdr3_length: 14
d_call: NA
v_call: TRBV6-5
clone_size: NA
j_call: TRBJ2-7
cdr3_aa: CASRPGRGTGEQYF
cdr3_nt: TGTGCCAGCAGGCCCGGTAGGGGTACGGGCGAGCAGTACTTC

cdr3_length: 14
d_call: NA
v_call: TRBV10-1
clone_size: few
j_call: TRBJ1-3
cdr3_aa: CASSSQSSGNTIYF
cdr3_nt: TGCGCCAGCAGCTCACAGAGCTCTGGAAACACCATATATTTT

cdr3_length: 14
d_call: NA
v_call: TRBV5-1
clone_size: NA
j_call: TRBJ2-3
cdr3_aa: CASSLWGGTDTQYF
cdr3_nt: TGCGCCAGCAGCTTGTGGGGGGGCACAGATACGCAGTATTTT

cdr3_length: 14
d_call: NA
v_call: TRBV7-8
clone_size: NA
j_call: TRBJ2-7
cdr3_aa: CASSLFAGSYEQYF
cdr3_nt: TGTGCCAGCAGCTTATTCGCGGGGAGCTACGAGCAGTACTTC

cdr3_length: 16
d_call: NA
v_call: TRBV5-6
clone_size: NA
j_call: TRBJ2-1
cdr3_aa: CASSQTRPLDYNEQFF
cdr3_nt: TGTGCCAGCAGCCAGACTAGGCCCCTGGACTACAATGAGCAGTTCTTC

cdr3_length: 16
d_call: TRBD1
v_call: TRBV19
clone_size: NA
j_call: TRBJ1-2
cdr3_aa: CASSVRPGTGVYGYTF
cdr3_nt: TGTGCCAGTAGTGTTCGCCCCGGGACAGGGGTCTATGGCTACACCTTC

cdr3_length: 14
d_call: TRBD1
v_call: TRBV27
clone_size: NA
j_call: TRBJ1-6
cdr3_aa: CASSFDRASSPLHF
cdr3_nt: TGTGCCAGCAGTTTCGACAGGGCGAGTTCACCCCTCCACTTT

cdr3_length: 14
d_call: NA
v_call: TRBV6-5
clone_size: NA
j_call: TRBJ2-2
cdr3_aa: CASSSGGHTGELFF
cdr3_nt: TGTGCCAGCAGTTCCGGGGGGCACACCGGGGAGCTGTTTTTT

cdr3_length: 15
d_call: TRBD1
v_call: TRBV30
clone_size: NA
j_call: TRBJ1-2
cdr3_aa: CAWSVSTGGKFGYTF
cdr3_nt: TGTGCCTGGAGTGTATCCACAGGGGGCAAATTTGGCTACACCTTC